This entry features one TCR beta chain sequence. Its antigen remains unknown. They built TCR cDNA with 5'RACE template switching, a step that put in a universal primer site and UMIs. TCRdb called the 5' RACE reads again in MiXCR, with one record for every CDR3 protein. The profile covers a few hundred thousand distinct CDR3 sequences, with roughly a sixth appearing a single time and around 15% taken by the ten largest. The CDR3 extends over 14 amino acids. J was trimmed by 8 bases and V by 5 bases; bases with no gene match: 5. The sample comes from a study of T cells after yellow fever vaccination. Study-wide context: Preparation used SMART-Seq v4 Ultra Low Input for the low-cell-number fractions.

Study-level findings and limits: Most primary-vaccination clones recurred post-booster (around 95% CD4, more than 85% CD8).

This clonotype was sampled from a man aged 18-30 years who received the YFV17D yellow fever vaccine. The sequencing here drew on PBMCs, taken 5 to 6 days after the first yellow fever vaccination. The chain is built from TRBV12-3 or TRBV12-4 and TRBJ1-6, with 8 bases identical to TRBD1. CDR3 nucleotide sequence: TGTGCCAGCAGTGTTACAGGGGGTTATTCACCCCTCCACTTT. Translation: CASSVTGGYSPLHF.